One T cell receptor beta chain is described in this entry. This sample was included in a study of blood T cell repertoires in COVID-19. In the study overall: The United States, Italy and Spain were the sources of the acute and convalescent COVID-19 samples. PBMCs, B-cell-depleted T cells, or T cells were the source of the cDNA or gDNA that made up the material.

As processed by the authors: Amplification of reference gene primers was used by the study to estimate nucleated cell counts. Here immunoSEQ multiplex PCR was the method, and the copy in TCRdb shows in-frame clones only, minus some. The V and J calls and clone size are taken from that table; D and trimming were inferred from the DNA. This sample carries about 220,000 clones, about 90% of them seen once, and the ten largest clones take under 2.5%. The V end lost 1 base, the J end lost 4 bases, and 14 bases lay between the germline ends. Germline lookup yields CDR1 SQVTM and CDR2 ANQGSEA. There are 15 residues in the CDR3.

Sequencing used peripheral blood. This TCR came from a man between 40 and 49 years old with active or convalescent COVID-19. The chain is built from TRBV29-1 and TRBJ2-1; D unresolved. CDR3: CSVEVGLVGYNEQFF. CDR3 nucleotides: TGCAGCGTTGAAGTAGGCCTAGTGGGTTACAATGAGCAGTTCTTC.